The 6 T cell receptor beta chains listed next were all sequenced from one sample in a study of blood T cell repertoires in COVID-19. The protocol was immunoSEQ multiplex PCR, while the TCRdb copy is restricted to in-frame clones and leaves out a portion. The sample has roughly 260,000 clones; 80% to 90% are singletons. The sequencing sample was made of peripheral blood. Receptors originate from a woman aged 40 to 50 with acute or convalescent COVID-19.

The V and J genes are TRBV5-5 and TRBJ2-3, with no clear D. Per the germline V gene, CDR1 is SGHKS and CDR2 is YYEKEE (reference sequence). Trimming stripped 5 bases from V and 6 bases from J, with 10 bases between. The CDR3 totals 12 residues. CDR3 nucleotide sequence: TGTGCCAGCAGATTGCTTGCGGATACGCAGTATTTT. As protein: CASRLLADTQYF.

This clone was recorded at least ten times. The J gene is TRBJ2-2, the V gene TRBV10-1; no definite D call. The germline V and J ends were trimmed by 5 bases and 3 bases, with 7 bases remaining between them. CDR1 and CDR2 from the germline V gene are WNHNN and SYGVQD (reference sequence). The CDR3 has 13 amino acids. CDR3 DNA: TGCGCCAGCAGTATCAGCGACACCGGGGAGCTGTTTTTT. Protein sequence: CASSISDTGELFF.

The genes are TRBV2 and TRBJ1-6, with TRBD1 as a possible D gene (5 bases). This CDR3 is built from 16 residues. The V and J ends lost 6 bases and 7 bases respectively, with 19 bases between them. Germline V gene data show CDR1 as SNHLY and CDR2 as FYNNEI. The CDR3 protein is CASSEYGARSNSPLHF. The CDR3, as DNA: TGTGCCAGCAGCGAATATGGGGCCCGGAGCAATTCACCCCTCCACTTT.

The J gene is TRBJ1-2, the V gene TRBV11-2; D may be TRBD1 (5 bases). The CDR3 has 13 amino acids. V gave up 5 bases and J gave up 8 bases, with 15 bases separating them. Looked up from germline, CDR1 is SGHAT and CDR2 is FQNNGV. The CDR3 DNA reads TGTGCCAGCAGCCCACCGGGGGTTAGGGGCTACACCTTC. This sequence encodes CASSPPGVRGYTF.

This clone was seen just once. CDR3 DNA: TGTGCCAGTAGAATGGGGGGAGGAATGAACACTGAAGCTTTCTTT. Translating it yields CASRMGGGMNTEAFF. This chain joins TRBV19 and TRBJ1-1; maybe TRBD1 (5 bases). Germline V gives CDR1 LNHDA, CDR2 SQIVND (reference sequence). CDR3 length: 15 residues. V was clipped by 6 bases and J by 0 bases, with 14 bases between them.

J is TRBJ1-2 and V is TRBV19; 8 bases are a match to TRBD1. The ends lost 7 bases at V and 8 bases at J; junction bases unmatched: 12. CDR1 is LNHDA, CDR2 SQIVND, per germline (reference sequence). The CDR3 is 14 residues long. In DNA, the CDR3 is TGTGCCAGTACCCCATCCCAGGGGGCCGGGGGCTACACCTTC. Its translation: CASTPSQGAGGYTF.